The T cell receptor (beta chain) under discussion was sequenced for a study of beta chain features in type 1 diabetes. Study in general: What patients shared with healthy donors was a similar profile of age, gender and cell yields. Study outcomes and limitations: Researchers report that Type 1 diabetes patients had moderately but significantly shorter TCRB CDR3s across all four CD4+ subsets.

There are a few counts of this clone. Its antigen is as yet unknown. The single heparinised draw taken from each donor contained about 120 mL of blood on average. Each of the CD4+ naive, central memory, regulatory and stem cell-like memory populations was sorted via CD45RO/CCR7/CD25/CD127/CD95/CD27. The length of the CDR3 is 12 residues. Looked up from germline, CDR1 is LNHDA and CDR2 is SQIVND (reference sequence). V dropped 8 bases and J dropped 6; count of bases not matched to a gene: 5. Every bit of the isolated RNA underwent reverse transcription, so sequencing read expressed TCRB transcripts. The assay was immunoSEQ multiplex PCR, and TCRdb's table has in-frame clones only and misses some. The repertoire holds 300,000 to 450,000 clones, with around a fifth as singletons.

The TCR comes from a woman between 18 and 30 years old in good health. Sequences were obtained from naive CD4+ T cells from blood. The rearrangement links TRBV19 to TRBJ2-3; 7 bases agree with TRBD2. CDR3 nucleotide sequence: TGTGCCAGTGGGGGGGACGGTGATACGCAGTATTTT. Residues: CASGGDGDTQYF.